Following are 12 T cell receptor beta chains from one sample sequenced in a study of blood T cell repertoires in COVID-19. The data were produced by immunoSEQ multiplex PCR, yet TCRdb's version contains in-frame clones alone and is incomplete. Among about 300,000 clones listed, about four fifths were seen once. Input material: peripheral blood. Receptor source: a human donor with COVID-19, enrolled during active disease. The donor label of this sample is uncertain.

The genes are TRBV19 and TRBJ2-1; D is possibly TRBD2 (5 bases). CDR1 and CDR2 from the germline V gene are LNHDA and SQIVND (reference sequence). The CDR3 extends over 15 amino acids. V lost 0 bases and J 0 bases, leaving 6 bases between the germline ends. The DNA of the CDR3 is TGTGCCAGTAGTATAGAAGGGAGCTCCTACAATGAGCAGTTCTTC. Protein product: CASSIEGSSYNEQFF. Using reference TRBV19 and TRBJ2-1 for the parts outside the CDR3, the full variable domain is DGGITQSPKYLFRKEGQNVTLSCEQNLNHDAMYWYRQDPGQGLRLIYYSQIVNDFQKGDIAEGYSVSREKKESFPLTVTSAQKNPTAFYLCASSIEGSSYNEQFFGPGTRLTVL.

The chain is built from TRBV20-1 and TRBJ2-7, with D perhaps matching TRBD2 (6 bases). The germline V gene encodes CDR1 DFQATT and CDR2 SNEGSKA (reference sequence). CDR3 length equals 11 residues. V was clipped by 6 bases and J by 2 bases, with 8 bases between them. CDR3 sequence: CSAEGTYEQYF. CDR3 in DNA: TGCAGTGCGGAGGGAACCTACGAGCAGTACTTC.

V is TRBV6-1 and J is TRBJ1-5; maybe TRBD1 (6 bases). This CDR3 comprises 15 residues. Germline CDR1 MNHNS, CDR2 SASEGT. Trimming took off 1 base at V and 5 bases at J, with 12 bases between the two ends. The CDR3 DNA reads as TGTGCCAGCAGTGAAGACAGGGCATTCCATCAGCCCCAGCATTTT. Translating gives CASSEDRAFHQPQHF.

This CDR3 reads CASSLDRTNYGYTF. The CDR3 bases are TGTGCCAGCAGCTTAGACAGGACTAACTATGGCTACACCTTC. The chain has TRBV7-2 and TRBJ1-2; possibly TRBD1 for D (5 bases). With 1 base removed from V and 0 bases from J, the gap between germline ends came to 6 bases. Germline V lookup: CDR1 SGHTA, CDR2 FQGNSA. The CDR3 loop spans 14 amino acids.

The count of this clone is one. The chain uses TRBV5-1 and TRBJ1-1; a weak D match, TRBD1 (6 bases). Germline loops: CDR1 SGHRS, CDR2 YFSETQ. The CDR3 totals 15 residues. V was shortened by 4 bases and J by 4 bases, with 17 bases between the two germline ends. Here the CDR3 DNA reads TGCGCCAGCAGCGTGGATACAGGGAGAGCCACTGAAGCTTTCTTT. It is translated as CASSVDTGRATEAFF.

The rearrangement uses TRBV28 and TRBJ2-3; D possibly corresponds to TRBD2 (5 bases). This CDR3 has 14 amino acids. Trimming removed 7 bases at V and 5 bases at J, with 16 bases between. Germline V gene data show CDR1 as MDHEN and CDR2 as SYDVKM. CDR3 in DNA: TGTGCCAGCACCAACCCGGGGTTGGGAGATACGCAGTATTTT. It translates to CASTNPGLGDTQYF.

The CDR3 is CASSLGTVQETQYF. In nucleotides, the CDR3 is TGTGCCAGTAGTCTCGGGACTGTGCAAGAGACCCAGTACTTC. The chain joins TRBV19 to TRBJ2-5; D possibly corresponds to TRBD2 (6 bases). Germline V CDR1 and CDR2: LNHDA, SQIVND (reference sequence). V was pared by 5 bases and J by 2 bases, with 12 bases between. This CDR3 spans 14 amino acids.

This clone was detected many times. The junction departs from the called germline gene at one end, perhaps through a read error. V gene TRBV28 combines with J gene TRBJ1-4, with 7 bases lining up with TRBD1. The CDR3 contains 14 residues. Germline CDR1 MDHEN, CDR2 SYDVKM. CDR3 coding DNA: TGTGCCAGCAGTTCCCCGGGACAGTCTAATGTGTGGGTTTTT. This gives the protein CASSSPGQSNVWVF.

This chain links TRBV6-6 with TRBJ1-1; D may be TRBD1 (6 bases). The ends were cut back, 2 bases at V and 5 bases at J, with 12 bases in the middle. The CDR3 contains 14 residues. Germline loops: CDR1 MNHNY, CDR2 SVGAGI (reference sequence). CDR3: CASSYQGRGTEAFF. As DNA, the CDR3 is TGTGCCAGCAGTTACCAGGGCAGGGGTACTGAAGCTTTCTTT.

This chain connects TRBV7-2 to TRBJ2-5; 12 bases line up with TRBD2. Germline lookup yields CDR1 SGHTA and CDR2 FQGNSA. This CDR3 region has 17 residues. Germline trimming cut 2 bases from V and 2 bases from J; bases unmatched to any gene: 6. CDR3 sequence (DNA): TGTGCCAGCAGCTTAACTAGCGGGAGGTGGAGGCAAGAGACCCAGTACTTC. It is translated as CASSLTSGRWRQETQYF. Drawing the rest from reference TRBV7-2 and TRBJ2-5, the complete variable domain is GAGVSQSPSNKVTEKGKDVELRCDPISGHTALYWYRQSLGQGLEFLIYFQGNSAPDKSGLPSDRFSAERTGGSVSTLTIQRTQQEDSAVYLCASSLTSGRWRQETQYFGPGTRLLVL.

This rearrangement joins TRBV18 to TRBJ2-2; D not certain. Trimming cost V 1 base and J 1 base, with 13 bases left between them. Germline CDR1 and CDR2: KGHSH and LQKENI. The CDR3 length is 17 residues. CDR3 amino acids: CASSPRAGSKNTGELFF. CDR3 in DNA: TGTGCCAGCTCACCACGGGCCGGCAGTAAGAACACCGGGGAGCTGTTTTTT.

With regard to this clone: Other nucleotide sequences in the sample specify the same CDR3. The gene calls are TRBV18 and TRBJ1-1, with a tentative D call TRBD1 (5 bases). The CDR3 is 14 residues long. V dropped 3 bases and J dropped 1 base, with 9 bases sitting between them. Germline lookup yields CDR1 KGHSH and CDR2 LQKENI. CDR3 residues: CASSPLGGNTEAFF. CDR3 nucleotides: TGTGCCAGCTCACCGCTGGGGGGGAACACTGAAGCTTTCTTT.